In this sample, the clone carrying this T cell receptor beta chain turned up many times. What it recognizes is unknown. The source material, RNA transcripts, was used to amplify TCR beta CDR3 regions. Primed by the HTBI set, a first-round RT-PCR was run on the TCR CDR3. TCRdb re-called the multiplex PCR reads with MiXCR, one entry per CDR3 protein. Among 500,000 or so distinct CDR3 sequences listed, approximately 17% were seen once. Deletions cut 4 bases from V and 5 bases from J, with 8 bases between. The germline V gene encodes CDR1 SGHAT and CDR2 FQNNGV. The CDR3 is made up of 12 amino acids. The data originate from a study of T cells in Graves' hyperthyroidism and ophthalmopathy. Study-wide results and caveats: Ophthalmopathy onset followed model prediction by a median around 6.6 months.

The PBMCs were taken from approximately 11 ml of fresh peripheral blood. The sequence derives from a woman younger than 35 with Graves' ophthalmopathy. What was sequenced was blood. This chain joins TRBV11-2 and TRBJ1-1; D is perhaps TRBD1 (6 bases). The CDR3 is CASSWGQTEAFF. DNA of the CDR3: TGTGCCAGCAGCTGGGGACAAACTGAAGCTTTCTTT. The full variable domain, completed using reference TRBV11-2 and TRBJ1-1, is EAGVAQSPRYKIIEKRQSVAFWCNPISGHATLYWYQQILGQGPKLLIQFQNNGVVDDSQLPKDRFSAERLKGVDSTLKIQPAKLEDSAVYLCASSWGQTEAFFGQGTRLTVV.